This T cell receptor (beta chain) was captured in a study of blood T cell repertoires in COVID-19. Overall study: PBMCs, B-cell-depleted T cells, or T cells were the source of the cDNA or gDNA that made up the material.

The CDR3 extends over 15 amino acids. Germline values: CDR1 SGHRS, CDR2 YFSETQ. V lost 4 bases and J lost 3; bases outside the gene matches: 9. The method was immunoSEQ multiplex PCR; TCRdb's version includes in-frame clones alone and lacks a portion of them. The repertoire includes around 6,400 clones, roughly 84% of them detected once, and approximately 12% sits in the top ten. The material sequenced was peripheral blood. The clonotype was recovered from a human donor with active COVID-19. The donor label of this sample is uncertain. This chain uses TRBV5-1 with TRBJ1-1; 7 nucleotides line up with TRBD1. The DNA of the CDR3 is TGCGCCAGCAGCATCGGGGGCCAGGGGGACACTGAAGCTTTCTTT. Translation: CASSIGGQGDTEAFF.